Described below is a single T cell receptor (beta chain) sequence and its context. Its antigen is unidentified. The data are from a study of T cell responses to AZD1222 COVID-19 vaccine. Study-wide context: Investigators merged groups given second doses at roughly 4 or roughly 12 weeks. Findings and caveats of the study: Baseline serostatus was positive in only six AZD1222 recipients. After two AZD1222 doses, spike-specific TCR breadth and depth rose versus day 0. As reported, nearly half of all spike-specific TCRs target variant regions that are unmutated.

The repertoire was sequenced with immunoSEQ multiplex PCR; TCRdb's copy has only in-frame clones and lacks some. The sample consists of about 85,000 clones, just over 85% of them appearing once. This sample comprised peripheral blood, obtained on day 0 of AZD1222 vaccination. The source of this sequence is an adult in good health.

CDR3 DNA: TGCGCCAGCAGCTTGGGCAGGGAAGACGGCTACACCTTC. As protein: CASSLGREDGYTF. The V call is TRBV5-1, the J call TRBJ1-2; D may be TRBD1 (5 bases). Germline loops: CDR1 SGHRS, CDR2 YFSETQ. Deletions cut 0 bases from V and 8 bases from J, with 11 bases between. This CDR3 is built from 13 residues.